The clone carrying this T cell receptor beta chain was recorded a few times. Per the germline V gene, CDR1 is WNHNN and CDR2 is SYGVQD (reference sequence). The CDR3 runs 18 residues. V was clipped by 10 bases and J by 3 bases, with 28 bases between them. This sample is drawn from a study of blood T cell repertoires in COVID-19. About the study: Samples representing acute and convalescent COVID-19 were sourced from the United States, Italy and Spain. PBMCs, B-cell-depleted T cells, or T cells provided the cDNA or gDNA that made up the material.

In the original workflow: Estimated nucleated cell counts came from reference gene primer amplification. Libraries were prepared by immunoSEQ multiplex PCR; TCRdb keeps only in-frame clonotypes and omits some of them. V and J calls and clone size are those listed in that table; D and trimming were worked out from the DNA. This table has approximately 160,000 clones, approximately 81% appearing once. The clonotype was recovered from a man between 18 and 35 years old with active or convalescent COVID-19. The chain is built from TRBV10-1 and TRBJ1-5; D is possibly TRBD1 (5 bases). The sample was peripheral blood. The CDR3 region is CATDGVGWQGEPNQPQHF. The CDR3 DNA reads TGCGCCACTGATGGGGTAGGGTGGCAGGGTGAGCCCAATCAGCCCCAGCATTTT.